The 13 T cell receptor beta chains in this list originate from one sample, sequenced in a study of tissue T cells after allogeneic stem cell transplantation. Some clones are missing from TCRdb's copy, which holds only in-frame ones; the method was immunoSEQ multiplex PCR. The data hold roughly 50,000 clones, with about 73% observed a single time. Sample: sorted cells pooled from one or two spleens. The source is a pool of C57BL/6 mice in good health.

Comment on this clone: Here the gene names and germline are mouse. Other DNA sequences from this sample encode an identical CDR3 as well. The CDR3 reads CASSLGGNQDTQYF. Incomplete CDR3 DNA: TGTGCCAGCAGCTTAGGGGGAAACCAAGACACCCAGTAC. The V gene is TRBV3, the J gene TRBJ2-5; D remains ambiguous. The read terminates 1 residue ahead of where the CDR3 ends, so the germline J gene completes it. This CDR3 has 14 amino acids. The V end lost 1 base, the J end lost 0 bases, and 5 bases lay between the germline ends. Germline CDR1 and CDR2: SNHLY and FYNGKV (reference sequence).

Comment on this clone: Genes and germline are mouse. The CDR3 goes on 1 residue after the read ends, and that part is filled in from the germline J gene. This rearrangement joins TRBV5 to TRBJ2-4, with no clear D. V lost 1 base and J 5 bases, leaving 1 base between the germline ends. Per the germline V gene, CDR1 is LGHNA and CDR2 is YNLKQL (reference sequence). The length of the CDR3 is 11 residues. The sequenced CDR3 bases are TGTGCCAGCAGCCAAGGAAACACCTTGTAC. Translated, it gives CASSQGNTLY. The full-length CDR3 reads as CASSQGNTLYF.

For this clone: Mouse gene names apply. The CDR3 is cut off 1 residue early in the read; its end comes from the germline J gene. This same CDR3 is encoded by further DNA sequences in the sample. The rearrangement uses TRBV13-2 and TRBJ2-3; a weak D match, TRBD2 (5 bases). V was pared by 0 bases and J by 1 base, with 6 bases between. Germline CDR1 is NNHNN and CDR2 is SYGAGS (reference sequence). The CDR3 has 14 residues. The part of the CDR3 DNA that was read is TGTGCCAGCGGTGATGTTGGGGGTGCAGAAACGCTGTAT. It codes for CASGDVGGAETLY. The whole CDR3 reads CASGDVGGAETLYF.

In this sample, this clone turned up a few times. Genes and germline come from the mouse. The covered CDR3 bases are TGTGCTAGCAGTCCCCCCTCCTATGAACAGTAC. Translating it yields CASSPPSYEQY. The complete CDR3 sequence is CASSPPSYEQYF. The chain uses TRBV29 and TRBJ2-7; D uncertain. Read sequence stops 1 residue before the CDR3 end, and the germline J gene provides the missing end. Germline assignment: CDR1 MSHET and CDR2 SYDVDS. The CDR3 extends over 12 amino acids. Between the trimmed V and J ends, which lost 5 bases and 0 bases, there was a span of 5 bases.

Concerning this clone itself: Germline and genes here are mouse. The sequence runs out 1 residue before the end of the CDR3; the remainder is reconstructed from the germline J gene. The chain employs TRBV4 and TRBJ2-7; 10 bases line up with TRBD1. The ends lost 3 bases at V and 7 bases at J; junction bases unmatched: 9. The CDR3 length is 15 residues. Germline values: CDR1 LGHDT, CDR2 YNNKQL (reference sequence). CDR3 bases read: TGTGCCAGCAGCTATCCGGGACAGGGGATGAGGGAACAGTAC. The encoded protein is CASSYPGQGMREQY. The whole CDR3 is CASSYPGQGMREQYF.

Concerning this clone itself: Genes and germline come from the mouse. The observed sequence ends 1 residue before the CDR3 terminus, with the missing tail filled in from the germline J gene. The chain links TRBV13-2 to TRBJ1-5; possibly TRBD1 for D (5 bases). The CDR3 loop spans 15 amino acids. Trimming removed 0 bases from V and 3 bases from J, with 10 bases in between. Per the germline V gene, CDR1 is NNHNN and CDR2 is SYGAGS (reference sequence). The CDR3 protein is CASGDGGEGNQAPLF. CDR3 DNA, as far as it was read: TGTGCCAGCGGTGATGGAGGGGAAGGCAACCAGGCTCCGCTT.

In this sample, this clone turned up once. Gene names are mouse gene names. The CDR3 goes on 1 residue after the read ends, and that part is filled in from the germline J gene. This chain links TRBV4 with TRBJ2-4; 9 positions match TRBD2. This CDR3 is 14 amino acids long. V gave up 5 bases and J gave up 7 bases; unmatched junction bases: 7. CDR1 is LGHDT and CDR2 is YNNKQL in the germline V gene (reference sequence). Partial CDR3 DNA: TGTGCCAGCAGCCTCTTGGGGGGGCGAGACACCTTGTAC. It yields the protein CASSLLGGRDTLY. The CDR3, in full, reads CASSLLGGRDTLYF.

Comments on this clone: Gene names denote mouse genes. The CDR3 end falls 1 residue outside the read, so it is completed with the germline J gene. The chain links TRBV1 to TRBJ2-1; the match to TRBD2 covers 13 bases. The CDR3 loop spans 16 amino acids. Germline V lookup: CDR1 NSQYPW, CDR2 LRSPGD (reference sequence). Trimming cost V 4 bases and J 1 base; bases outside gene matches: 1. CDR3 loop: CTCSEGLGGNYAEQFF. The sequenced part of the CDR3 DNA is TGCACCTGCAGTGAGGGACTGGGGGGGAACTATGCTGAGCAGTTC.

Comments on this clone: Gene names and germline match the mouse. The read terminates 1 residue ahead of where the CDR3 ends, so the germline J gene completes it. The chain uses TRBV14 and TRBJ1-4; the match to TRBD1 covers 9 bases. Germline values: CDR1 SGHDT, CDR2 FRDEAV. V lost 5 bases, J lost 7 bases, and 6 bases stayed unmatched. The CDR3 consists of 14 residues. CDR3 sequence: CASSYRGRIERLFF. CDR3 DNA, as far as it was read: TGTGCCAGCAGCTACAGGGGGCGCATCGAAAGATTATTT.

With regard to this clone: Germline and genes here are mouse. CDR3 DNA, as far as it was read: TGTGCCAGCAGTATAGGGGGGGCAGAAGTCTTC. Translating gives CASSIGGAEVF. The full-length CDR3 reads as CASSIGGAEVFF. The rearrangement uses TRBV19 and TRBJ1-1, with TRBD1 as a possible D gene (5 bases). The sequence runs out 1 residue before the end of the CDR3; the remainder is reconstructed from the germline J gene. The CDR3 covers 12 residues. Germline CDR1 is FNHDT and CDR2 is SITEND (reference sequence). V was trimmed by 0 bases and J by 6 bases, leaving 6 bases between them.

As concerns this clone: The gene names given are mouse names. The read stops 1 residue short of the end of the CDR3; the missing end is completed from the germline J gene. V gene TRBV3 combines with J gene TRBJ1-4; possible D gene TRBD1, 6 bases. Trimming shortened V by 3 bases and J by 4 bases, and 9 bases separated the two germline ends. This CDR3 comprises 14 residues. Germline lookup yields CDR1 SNHLY and CDR2 FYNGKV (reference sequence). The sequenced part of the CDR3 DNA is TGTGCCAGCAGCTTCGACAGGTTCAACGAAAGATTATTT. Translation gives CASSFDRFNERLF. The complete CDR3 protein is CASSFDRFNERLFF.

A note on this clone: Gene names refer to mouse genes. The read halts 1 residue ahead of the CDR3 end, with the missing end drawn from the germline J gene. J is TRBJ1-1 and V is TRBV1, with 8 bases fitting TRBD1. CDR1 and CDR2 from the germline V gene are NSQYPW and LRSPGD (reference sequence). Trimming took 1 base from V and 4 from J; bases not matched to a gene: 2. This CDR3 spans 14 amino acids. The CDR3 loop is CTCSAAGTGTEVFF. The sequenced CDR3 bases are TGCACCTGCAGTGCAGCCGGGACAGGCACAGAAGTCTTC. Looking up the rest from reference TRBV1 and TRBJ1-1 gives the full variable domain: VTLLEQNPRWRLVPRGQAVNLRCILKNSQYPWMSWYQQDLQKQLQWLFTLRSPGDKEVKSLPGADYLATRVTDTELRLQVANMSQGRTLYCTCSAAGTGTEVFFGKGTRLTVV.

With respect to this clone: Any gene name here is a mouse gene name. The read terminates 1 residue ahead of where the CDR3 ends, so the germline J gene completes it. The V call is TRBV12-2, the J call TRBJ1-2; 7 bases are shared with TRBD1. From germline, CDR1 is SGHLS and CDR2 HYDKME. J lost 4 bases, V lost 0 bases, and 4 bases had no gene match. This CDR3 has 14 residues. CDR3 sequence reads: CASSLEGAGSDYTF. The covered CDR3 bases are TGTGCCAGCTCTCTCGAGGGGGCAGGCTCCGACTACACC.